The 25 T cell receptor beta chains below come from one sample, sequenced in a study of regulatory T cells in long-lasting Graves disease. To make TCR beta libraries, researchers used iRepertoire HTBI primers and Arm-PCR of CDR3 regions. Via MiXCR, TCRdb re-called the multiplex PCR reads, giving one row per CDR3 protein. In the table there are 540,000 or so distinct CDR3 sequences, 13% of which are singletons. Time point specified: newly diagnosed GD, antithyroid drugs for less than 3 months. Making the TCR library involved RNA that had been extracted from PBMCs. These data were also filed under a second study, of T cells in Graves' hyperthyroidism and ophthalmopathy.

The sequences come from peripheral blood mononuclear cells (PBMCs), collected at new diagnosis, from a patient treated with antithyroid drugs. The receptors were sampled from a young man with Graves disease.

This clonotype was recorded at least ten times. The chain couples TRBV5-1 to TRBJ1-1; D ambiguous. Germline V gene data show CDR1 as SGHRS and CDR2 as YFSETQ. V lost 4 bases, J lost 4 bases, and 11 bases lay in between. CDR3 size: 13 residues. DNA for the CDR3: TGCGCCAGCAGCCCCGACGTAGGCACTGAAGCTTTCTTT. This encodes CASSPDVGTEAFF.

The CDR3 region is CASSVGYPNSAFF. DNA for the CDR3: TGCGCCAGCAGCGTGGGCTATCCGAACTCGGCTTTCTTT. The chain carries TRBV5-1 and TRBJ1-1; D is unclear. There are 13 residues in the CDR3. V was trimmed by 4 bases and J by 11 bases, leaving 18 bases between them. Per germline, CDR1 SGHRS and CDR2 YFSETQ.

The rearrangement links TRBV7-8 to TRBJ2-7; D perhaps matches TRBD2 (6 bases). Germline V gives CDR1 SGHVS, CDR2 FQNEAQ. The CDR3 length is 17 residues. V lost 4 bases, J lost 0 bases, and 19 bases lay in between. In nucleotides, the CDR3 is TGTGCCAGCAGCTCAAGGGTGGATGGCGGGGCCTCCTACGAGCAGTACTTC. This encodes CASSSRVDGGASYEQYF.

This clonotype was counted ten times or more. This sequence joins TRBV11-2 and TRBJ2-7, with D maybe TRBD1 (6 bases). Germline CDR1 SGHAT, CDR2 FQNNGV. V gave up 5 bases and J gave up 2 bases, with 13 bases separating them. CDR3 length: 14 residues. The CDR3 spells CASSLRGYTYEQYF. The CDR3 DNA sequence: TGTGCCAGCAGCCTCAGGGGATATACCTACGAGCAGTACTTC.

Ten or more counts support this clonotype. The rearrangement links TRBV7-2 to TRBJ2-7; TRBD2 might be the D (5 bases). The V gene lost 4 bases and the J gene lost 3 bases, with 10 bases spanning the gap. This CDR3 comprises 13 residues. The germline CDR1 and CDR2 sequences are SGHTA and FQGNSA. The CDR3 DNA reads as TGTGCCAGCAGCTCGAATAGCGACTACGAGCAGTACTTC. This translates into CASSSNSDYEQYF.

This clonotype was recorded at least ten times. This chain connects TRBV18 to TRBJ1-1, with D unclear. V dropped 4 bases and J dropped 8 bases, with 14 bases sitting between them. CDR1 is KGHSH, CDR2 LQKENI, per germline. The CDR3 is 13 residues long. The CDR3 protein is CASSLSDQTEAFF. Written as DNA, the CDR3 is TGTGCCAGCTCACTCTCTGACCAGACAGAAGCTTTCTTT.

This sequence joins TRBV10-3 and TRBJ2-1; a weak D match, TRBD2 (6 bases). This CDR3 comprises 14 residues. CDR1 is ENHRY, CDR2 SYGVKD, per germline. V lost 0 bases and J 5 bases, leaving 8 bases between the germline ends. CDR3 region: CAISESQRDNEQFF. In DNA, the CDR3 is TGTGCCATCAGTGAGTCGCAGCGGGACAATGAGCAGTTCTTC.

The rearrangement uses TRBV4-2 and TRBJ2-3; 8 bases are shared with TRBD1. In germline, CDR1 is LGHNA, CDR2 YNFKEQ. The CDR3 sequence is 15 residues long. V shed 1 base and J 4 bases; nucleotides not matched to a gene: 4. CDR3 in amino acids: CASSQGQGAADTQYF. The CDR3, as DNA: TGTGCCAGCAGCCAAGGGCAGGGGGCGGCAGATACGCAGTATTTT.

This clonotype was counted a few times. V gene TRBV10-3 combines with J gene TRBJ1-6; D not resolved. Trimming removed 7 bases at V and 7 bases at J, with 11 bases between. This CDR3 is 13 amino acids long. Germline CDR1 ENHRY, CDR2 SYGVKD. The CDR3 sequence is CAITSGLNSPLHF. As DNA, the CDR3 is TGTGCCATCACAAGCGGGCTCAATTCACCCCTCCACTTT.

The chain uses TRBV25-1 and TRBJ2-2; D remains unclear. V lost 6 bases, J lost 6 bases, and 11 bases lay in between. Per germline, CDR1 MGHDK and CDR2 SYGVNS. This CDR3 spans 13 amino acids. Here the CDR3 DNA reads TGTGCCAGCAGGAGCTCCCCCCCCGGGGAGCTGTTTTTT. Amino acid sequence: CASRSSPPGELFF. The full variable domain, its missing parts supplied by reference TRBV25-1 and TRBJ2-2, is EADIYQTPRYLVIGTGKKITLECSQTMGHDKMYWYQQDPGMELHLIHYSYGVNSTEKGDLSSESTVSRIRTEHFPLTLESARPSHTSQYLCASRSSPPGELFFGEGSRLTVL.

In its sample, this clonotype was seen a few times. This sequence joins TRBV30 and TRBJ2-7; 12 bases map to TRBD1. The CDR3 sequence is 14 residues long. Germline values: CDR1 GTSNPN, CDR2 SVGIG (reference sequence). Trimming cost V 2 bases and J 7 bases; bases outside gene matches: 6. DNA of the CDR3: TGTGCCTGGAGTTGGGGACAGGGGGCGGGGGAGCAGTACTTC. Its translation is CAWSWGQGAGEQYF.

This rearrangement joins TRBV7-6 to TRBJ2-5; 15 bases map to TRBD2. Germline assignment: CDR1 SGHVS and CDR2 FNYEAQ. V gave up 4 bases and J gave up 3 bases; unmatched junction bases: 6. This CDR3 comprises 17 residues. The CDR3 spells CASSSGLAGGKKETQYF. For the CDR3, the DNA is TGTGCCAGCAGCTCGGGACTAGCGGGAGGTAAAAAAGAGACCCAGTACTTC.

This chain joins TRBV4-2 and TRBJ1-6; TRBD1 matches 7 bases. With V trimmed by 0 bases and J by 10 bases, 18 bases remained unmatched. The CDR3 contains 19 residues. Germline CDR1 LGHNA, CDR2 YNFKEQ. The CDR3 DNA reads TGTGCCAGCAGCCAAGATACAGTGTTTCGACAGGGCGGAGGGTCACCCCTCCACTTT. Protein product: CASSQDTVFRQGGGSPLHF.

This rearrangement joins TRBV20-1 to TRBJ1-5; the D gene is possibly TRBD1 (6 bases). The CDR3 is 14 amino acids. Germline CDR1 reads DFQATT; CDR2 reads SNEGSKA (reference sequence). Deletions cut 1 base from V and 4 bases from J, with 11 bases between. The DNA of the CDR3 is TGCAGTGCTAGAGGGACAGAAAGAAATCAGCCCCAGCATTTT. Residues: CSARGTERNQPQHF.

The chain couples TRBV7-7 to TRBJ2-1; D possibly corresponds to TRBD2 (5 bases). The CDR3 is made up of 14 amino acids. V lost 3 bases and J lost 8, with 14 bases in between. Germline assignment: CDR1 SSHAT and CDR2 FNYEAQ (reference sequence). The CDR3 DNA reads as TGTGCCAGCAGCTTGGCGGAGGAGTTCGATGAGCAGTTCTTC. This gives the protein CASSLAEEFDEQFF. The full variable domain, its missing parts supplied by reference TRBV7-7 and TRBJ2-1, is GAGVSQSPRYKVTKRGQDVTLRCDPISSHATLYWYQQALGQGPEFLTYFNYEAQPDKSGLPSDRFSAERPEGSISTLTIQRTEQRDSAMYRCASSLAEEFDEQFFGPGTRLTVL.

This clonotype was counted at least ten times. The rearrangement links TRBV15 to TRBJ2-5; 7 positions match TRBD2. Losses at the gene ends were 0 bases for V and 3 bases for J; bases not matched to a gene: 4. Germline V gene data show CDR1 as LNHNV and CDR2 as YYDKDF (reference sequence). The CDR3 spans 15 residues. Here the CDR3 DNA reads TGTGCCACCAGCAGAGATTGGGGGGGTGAAGAGACCCAGTACTTC. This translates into CATSRDWGGEETQYF.

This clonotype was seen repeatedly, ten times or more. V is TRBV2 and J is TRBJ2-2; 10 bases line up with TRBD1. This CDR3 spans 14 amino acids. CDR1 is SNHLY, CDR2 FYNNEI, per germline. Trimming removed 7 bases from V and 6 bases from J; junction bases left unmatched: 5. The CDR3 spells CASKGQGFAGELFF. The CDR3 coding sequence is TGTGCCAGCAAGGGACAGGGGTTCGCCGGGGAGCTGTTTTTT.

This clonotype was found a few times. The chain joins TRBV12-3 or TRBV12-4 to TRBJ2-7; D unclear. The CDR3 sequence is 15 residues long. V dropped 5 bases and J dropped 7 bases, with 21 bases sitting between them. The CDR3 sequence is CASSPPDLSYNEQYF. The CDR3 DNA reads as TGTGCCAGCAGTCCCCCGGACCTCTCCTACAATGAGCAGTACTTC.

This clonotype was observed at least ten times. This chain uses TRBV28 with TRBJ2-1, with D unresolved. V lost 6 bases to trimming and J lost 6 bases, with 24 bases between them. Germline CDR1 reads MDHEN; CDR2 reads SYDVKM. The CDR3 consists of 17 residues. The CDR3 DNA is TGTGCCAGCAGCCAAACTACCAGCATAGGCAGGTTCAATGAGCAGTTCTTC. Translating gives CASSQTTSIGRFNEQFF.

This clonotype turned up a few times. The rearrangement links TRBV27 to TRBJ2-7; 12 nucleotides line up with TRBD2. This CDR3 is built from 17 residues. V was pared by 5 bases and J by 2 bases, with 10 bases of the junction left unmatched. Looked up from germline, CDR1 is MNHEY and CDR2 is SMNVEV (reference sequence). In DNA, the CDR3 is TGTGCCAGCAGTCTCGAGACTAGCGGGAGCCAACCCTACGAGCAGTACTTC. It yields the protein CASSLETSGSQPYEQYF.

Written as DNA, the CDR3 is TGTGCCAGCAGTTACTCGACACGGGACACCCAGTACTTC. It specifies CASSYSTRDTQYF. The chain joins TRBV6-5 to TRBJ2-5; TRBD1 or TRBD2 may be the D gene (5 bases each). With 0 bases removed from V and 8 bases from J, the gap between germline ends came to 10 bases. CDR1 is MNHEY, CDR2 SVGAGI, per germline. The CDR3 consists of 13 residues.

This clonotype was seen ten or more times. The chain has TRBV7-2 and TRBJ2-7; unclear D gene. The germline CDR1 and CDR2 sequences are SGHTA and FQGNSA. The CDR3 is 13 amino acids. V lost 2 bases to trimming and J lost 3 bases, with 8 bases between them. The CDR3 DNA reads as TGTGCCAGCAGCTTAACCCTCTTCTACGAGCAGTACTTC. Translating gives CASSLTLFYEQYF. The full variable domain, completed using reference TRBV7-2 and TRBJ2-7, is GAGVSQSPSNKVTEKGKDVELRCDPISGHTALYWYRQSLGQGLEFLIYFQGNSAPDKSGLPSDRFSAERTGGSVSTLTIQRTQQEDSAVYLCASSLTLFYEQYFGPGTRLTVT.

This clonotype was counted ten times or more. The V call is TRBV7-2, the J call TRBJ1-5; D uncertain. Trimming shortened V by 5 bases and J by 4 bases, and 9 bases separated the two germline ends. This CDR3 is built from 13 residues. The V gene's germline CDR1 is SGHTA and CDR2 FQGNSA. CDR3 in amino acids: CASSVDANQPQHF. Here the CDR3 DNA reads TGTGCCAGCAGCGTGGACGCGAATCAGCCCCAGCATTTT. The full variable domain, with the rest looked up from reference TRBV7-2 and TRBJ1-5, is GAGVSQSPSNKVTEKGKDVELRCDPISGHTALYWYRQSLGQGLEFLIYFQGNSAPDKSGLPSDRFSAERTGGSVSTLTIQRTQQEDSAVYLCASSVDANQPQHFGDGTRLSIL.

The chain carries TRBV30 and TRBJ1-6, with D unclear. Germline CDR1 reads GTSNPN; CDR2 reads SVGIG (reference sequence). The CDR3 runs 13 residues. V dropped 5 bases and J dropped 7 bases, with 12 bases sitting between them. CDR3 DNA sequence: TGTGCCTGGGGTTTGATGGAGAATTCACCCCTCCACTTT. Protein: CAWGLMENSPLHF.

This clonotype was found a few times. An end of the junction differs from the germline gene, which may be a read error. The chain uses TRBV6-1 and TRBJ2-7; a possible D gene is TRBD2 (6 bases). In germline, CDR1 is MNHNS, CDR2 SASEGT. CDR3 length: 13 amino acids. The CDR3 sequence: CASRATSSHEQYF. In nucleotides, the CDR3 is TGTGCCAGCAGAGCCACTAGCTCCCACGAGCAGTACTTC.